Below are 27 T cell receptor beta chains sequenced from a single sample in a study of blood T cell repertoires in COVID-19 (dated by TCRdb to the early 2020s). The protocol used for the library was the immunoSEQ multiplex PCR assay. TCRdb carries this immuneACCESS record with in-frame sequences only. Its versions omit some clonotypes, under half of them owing to an unresolved V gene in the studies checked, with the rest unexplained. The sample includes 95,000 to 110,000 clones, with more than 80% observed a single time. The ten largest clones represent approximately 3.6% of the sample. Sample: peripheral blood. Receptors originate from a woman aged 60-75 years with acute or convalescent COVID-19.

This rearrangement joins TRBV27 to TRBJ1-2, with 7 bases fitting TRBD1. V was clipped by 9 bases and J by 5 bases; unmatched bases: 3. Germline assignment: CDR1 MNHEY and CDR2 SMNVEV (reference sequence). The CDR3 spans 11 residues. The CDR3 here is CARQGQYGYTF. The CDR3, as DNA: TGTGCCAGACAGGGGCAATATGGCTACACCTTC.

The chain carries TRBV11-2 and TRBJ1-1, with D perhaps TRBD1 (6 bases). Trimming took off 5 bases at V and 1 base at J, with 11 bases between the two ends. The germline V gene encodes CDR1 SGHAT and CDR2 FQNNGV. The CDR3 runs to 14 residues. CDR3 nucleotide sequence: TGTGCCAGCAGCCCTGGACAGTGGAACACTGAAGCTTTCTTT. This codes for CASSPGQWNTEAFF.

The J gene is TRBJ2-3, the V gene TRBV21-1; the table gives TRBD2 as D, unverified against the DNA. TRBV21-1 is an annotated pseudogene. CDR3 length: 15 residues. The CDR3 loop is CASSTPGSSTDTQYF. The CDR3 nucleotides read TGTGCCAGCAGCACCCCGGGGAGCTCCACAGATACGCAGTATTTT.

The chain uses TRBV6-5 and TRBJ1-4; tentatively, D is TRBD1 (5 bases). Germline assignment: CDR1 MNHEY and CDR2 SVGAGI. Between the trimmed V and J ends, which lost 4 bases and 1 base, there was a span of 7 bases. The CDR3 is 14 amino acids. The CDR3 nucleotides read TGTGCCAGCAGTTCGACAGTAACTAATGAAAAACTGTTTTTT. Its translation: CASSSTVTNEKLFF.

This chain joins TRBV19 and TRBJ2-2, with TRBD1 as a possible D gene (6 bases). Trimming removed 11 bases at V and 1 base at J, with 14 bases between. Germline V lookup: CDR1 LNHDA, CDR2 SQIVND (reference sequence). CDR3 size: 14 residues. The CDR3, as DNA: TGTGCCTCCAGGGGCGGTGGGAACACCGGGGAGCTGTTTTTT. This encodes CASRGGGNTGELFF.

The chain recombines TRBV6-6 with TRBJ2-3, with TRBD2 matching 14 bases. CDR3 size: 19 residues. CDR1 is MNHNY and CDR2 is SVGAGI in the germline V gene (reference sequence). With V trimmed by 5 bases and J by 4 bases, 14 bases remained unmatched. This chain's CDR3 is CASSQKEGTSGSRADTQYF. The CDR3 DNA sequence: TGTGCCAGCAGTCAAAAAGAGGGGACTAGCGGGAGCCGGGCAGATACGCAGTATTTT.

The chain uses TRBV28 and TRBJ1-2; unclear D gene. Germline-derived CDR1 and CDR2 are MDHEN and SYDVKM. Trimming took 1 base from V and 6 from J, leaving 12 bases between them. The CDR3 runs to 14 residues. The CDR3 DNA sequence: TGTGCCAGCAGTTTATATCCCCCGGGAAATGGCTACACCTTC. Translating gives CASSLYPPGNGYTF.

The V and J genes are TRBV7-2 and TRBJ2-7; tentatively, D is TRBD2 (6 bases). The V and J ends lost 1 base and 1 base respectively, with 11 bases between them. Germline CDR1 is SGHTA and CDR2 is FQGNSA. The CDR3 is made up of 15 amino acids. The DNA for the CDR3 is TGTGCCAGCAGCTTAGGGGGGACTCAATCCTACGAGCAGTACTTC. Encoded protein: CASSLGGTQSYEQYF.

The DNA for the CDR3 is TGTGCCAGCAGTTATACCCGGGGGGTCCAAGAGACCCAGTACTTC. This codes for CASSYTRGVQETQYF. The V call is TRBV11-2, the J call TRBJ2-5; 7 bases are a match to TRBD2. CDR1 and CDR2 from the germline V gene are SGHAT and FQNNGV. The CDR3 sequence is 15 residues long. With 6 bases clipped from V and 1 base from J, the junction kept 8 bases outside the gene matches. Drawing the rest from reference TRBV11-2 and TRBJ2-5, the complete variable domain is EAGVAQSPRYKIIEKRQSVAFWCNPISGHATLYWYQQILGQGPKLLIQFQNNGVVDDSQLPKDRFSAERLKGVDSTLKIQPAKLEDSAVYLCASSYTRGVQETQYFGPGTRLLVL.

The J gene is TRBJ2-1, the V gene TRBV5-1; 11 nucleotides line up with TRBD1. V lost 4 bases and J lost 6; bases outside the gene matches: 6. Germline-derived CDR1 and CDR2 are SGHRS and YFSETQ. The CDR3 is 15 residues long. Here the CDR3 reads CASSRGTGGFNEQFF. CDR3 bases: TGCGCCAGCAGCCGCGGGACAGGGGGATTCAATGAGCAGTTCTTC.

This clone showed up just once. The V call is TRBV7-3, the J call TRBJ1-2, with 7 bases aligning to TRBD1. Germline loops: CDR1 SGHTA, CDR2 FQGTGA. V trimming: 0 bases; J trimming: 4 bases; junction bases outside the gene matches: 5. This CDR3 is built from 15 residues. The CDR3 loop reads CASSLTRGTVYGYTF. The CDR3 DNA follows: TGTGCCAGCAGCTTAACCCGAGGGACAGTCTATGGCTACACCTTC. The variable domain in full, completed from reference TRBV7-3 and TRBJ1-2, reads GAGVSQTPSNKVTEKGKYVELRCDPISGHTALYWYRQSLGQGPEFLIYFQGTGAADDSGLPNDRFFAVRPEGSVSTLKIQRTERGDSAVYLCASSLTRGTVYGYTFGSGTRLTVV.

This sequence joins TRBV3-1 (or the pseudogene TRBV3-2) and TRBJ2-7; weak D call: TRBD2 (5 bases). The CDR3 is 16 amino acids. From germline, CDR1 is LGHDT and CDR2 YNNKEL (reference sequence). Between the trimmed V and J ends, which lost 0 bases and 7 bases, there was a span of 19 bases. This CDR3 is CASSQDLASSSREQYF. DNA for the CDR3: TGTGCCAGCAGCCAAGATCTGGCTAGCTCGTCTCGTGAGCAGTACTTC.

The table lists this clone with a few counts. The chain carries TRBV4-1 and TRBJ1-4; no clear D. Trimming took off 0 bases at V and 2 bases at J, with 7 bases between the two ends. CDR1 and CDR2 (germline): MGHRA, YSYEKL. This CDR3 has 15 amino acids. This chain's CDR3 is CASSQDWETNEKLFF. The DNA for the CDR3 is TGCGCCAGCAGCCAAGATTGGGAGACTAATGAAAAACTGTTTTTT.

This chain connects TRBV18 to TRBJ2-1; no firm D call. Deletions cut 5 bases from V and 9 bases from J, with 14 bases between. The CDR3 loop spans 13 amino acids. Germline loops: CDR1 KGHSH, CDR2 LQKENI. The CDR3: CASSVGLDGEQFF. The CDR3, as DNA: TGTGCCAGCTCAGTCGGCCTAGACGGTGAGCAGTTCTTC.

The chain combines TRBV30 with TRBJ1-3; D call uncertain. CDR3 length: 12 amino acids. V lost 8 bases and J 0 bases, leaving 8 bases between the germline ends. Germline loops: CDR1 GTSNPN, CDR2 SVGIG (reference sequence). The CDR3 DNA reads TGTGCCGGAGCATTCTCTGGAAACACCATATATTTT. Protein: CAGAFSGNTIYF.

V usage is TRBV30 and J usage is TRBJ2-5; 7 positions agree with TRBD1. The V and J ends lost 6 bases and 1 base, in that order; junction bases with no gene match: 5. CDR1 and CDR2 (germline): GTSNPN, SVGIG (reference sequence). The CDR3 runs to 13 residues. In DNA form, the CDR3 reads TGTGCCTGTACCCGGGACAGCCAAGAGACCCAGTACTTC. This sequence encodes CACTRDSQETQYF.

The V gene is TRBV7-3, the J gene TRBJ2-1; possibly TRBD2 for D (5 bases). CDR1 SGHTA and CDR2 FQGTGA come from the germline V gene. CDR3 length equals 15 residues. V was cut by 3 bases and J by 0 bases, with 9 bases left in between. DNA of the CDR3: TGTGCCAGCAGCTTTTACGGGGACTCCTACAATGAGCAGTTCTTC. It specifies CASSFYGDSYNEQFF.

The chain couples TRBV4-2 to TRBJ2-5; D ambiguous. Germline V gene data show CDR1 as LGHNA and CDR2 as YNFKEQ. Trimming took off 3 bases at V and 5 bases at J, with 10 bases between the two ends. The CDR3 extends over 13 amino acids. Here the CDR3 reads CASSHLSAETQYF. CDR3 nucleotides: TGTGCCAGCAGCCACCTGTCAGCGGAGACCCAGTACTTC.

This rearrangement joins TRBV7-8 to TRBJ2-3; D gene uncertain. V lost 2 bases and J lost 4, with 10 bases in between. The CDR3 covers 14 residues. Germline V lookup: CDR1 SGHVS, CDR2 FQNEAQ. The CDR3 DNA reads TGTGCCAGCAGCTTATACCGAACGGCAGATACGCAGTATTTT. The encoded protein is CASSLYRTADTQYF.

The rearrangement joins TRBV7-6 to TRBJ2-2; D possibly corresponds to TRBD1 (6 bases). Per the germline V gene, CDR1 is SGHVS and CDR2 is FNYEAQ. Trimming stripped 1 base from V and 3 bases from J, with 9 bases between. The CDR3 extends over 15 amino acids. The CDR3 protein is CASSLEGHHTGELFF. The CDR3, as DNA: TGTGCCAGCAGCTTAGAGGGACACCACACCGGGGAGCTGTTTTTT.

This chain connects TRBV18 to TRBJ1-1; 8 bases are a match to TRBD1. The CDR3 extends over 14 amino acids. Germline V gives CDR1 KGHSH, CDR2 LQKENI. The V segment lost 4 bases and the J segment 1 base; nucleotides outside the gene matches: 2. CDR3 amino acids: CASSLQGGNTEAFF. For the CDR3, the DNA is TGTGCCAGCTCACTACAGGGGGGGAACACTGAAGCTTTCTTT.

The chain recombines TRBV6-5 with TRBJ2-7; a weak D match, TRBD2 (6 bases). Germline V lookup: CDR1 MNHEY, CDR2 SVGAGI. V lost 10 bases to trimming and J lost 0 bases, with 10 bases between them. The CDR3 has 12 amino acids. Here the CDR3 DNA reads TGTGCCACGGCGGGAAGCTCCTACGAGCAGTACTTC. Its protein product is CATAGSSYEQYF.

This sequence joins TRBV27 and TRBJ1-2; D unresolved. The CDR3 contains 20 residues. V was shortened by 5 bases and J by 3 bases, with 31 bases between the two germline ends. The germline gives CDR1 MNHEY, CDR2 SMNVEV (reference sequence). The CDR3 region is CASSAGVTRGPLSTHYGYTF. DNA of the CDR3: TGTGCCAGCAGTGCCGGGGTTACGCGGGGTCCACTCTCCACCCACTATGGCTACACCTTC.

The rearrangement uses TRBV6-5 and TRBJ2-7; 7 nucleotides agree with TRBD1. Germline V lookup: CDR1 MNHEY, CDR2 SVGAGI. V lost 6 bases to trimming and J lost 7 bases; unmatched junction nucleotides: 9. The CDR3 spans 13 residues. This CDR3 is CASRETGLGEQYV. CDR3 in DNA: TGTGCCAGCAGGGAGACAGGGCTGGGTGAGCAGTACGTC.

This chain links TRBV3-1 (or the pseudogene TRBV3-2) with TRBJ2-2; D may be TRBD2 (6 bases). Trimming left V 1 base short and J 0 bases short, with 9 bases between. Germline-derived CDR1 and CDR2 are LGHDT and YNNKEL (reference sequence). The CDR3 is 16 amino acids. DNA of the CDR3: TGTGCCAGCAGCCAAGGGGCTAGCGCGAACACCGGGGAGCTGTTTTTT. Amino acids: CASSQGASANTGELFF.

The sample holds one count of this clone. The V call is TRBV20-1, the J call TRBJ2-7; D is possibly TRBD2 (6 bases). V was shortened by 3 bases and J by 6 bases, with 9 bases between the two germline ends. The CDR3 sequence is 11 residues long. Germline V CDR1 and CDR2: DFQATT, SNEGSKA (reference sequence). For the CDR3, the DNA is TGCAGTGCTAGCGGGAGAATCGAGCAGTACTTC. It is translated as CSASGRIEQYF.

The J gene is TRBJ1-1, the V gene TRBV30; tentative D call: TRBD1 (5 bases). V was shortened by 6 bases and J by 1 base, with 18 bases between the two germline ends. The CDR3 sequence is 15 residues long. Germline CDR1 reads GTSNPN; CDR2 reads SVGIG (reference sequence). CDR3 DNA sequence: TGTGCCTGCCCCCGCTCGCCCGGGGGGAACACTGAAGCTTTCTTT. Translated, it gives CACPRSPGGNTEAFF.